There are a few counts of the clone carrying this T cell receptor beta chain. TCRdb ran MiXCR on the RT-PCR reads and lists one entry per CDR3 protein. The sample carries about a million distinct CDR3 sequences, under 20% recorded once. The V gene's germline CDR1 is MNHEY and CDR2 SVGAGI. CDR3 length: 12 amino acids. J gave up 11 bases and V 4 bases, and 3 bases lay outside the gene matches. The entry originates in a study of patients and donors after allogeneic stem cell transplantation. The sample comprised blood, either unsorted or a sorted T cell fraction (not recorded which). This TCR derives from a human donor who was either an allogeneic HSCT recipient or a stem cell or donor lymphocyte infusion donor (not recorded which). It is not recorded whose cells these are; they may come from a transplant donor. The chain recombines TRBV6-5 with TRBJ1-3; 9 bases fit TRBD1. The DNA for the CDR3 is TGTGCCAGCAGTTGGGACAGGGAGGCCATATATTTT. Residues: CASSWDREAIYF.